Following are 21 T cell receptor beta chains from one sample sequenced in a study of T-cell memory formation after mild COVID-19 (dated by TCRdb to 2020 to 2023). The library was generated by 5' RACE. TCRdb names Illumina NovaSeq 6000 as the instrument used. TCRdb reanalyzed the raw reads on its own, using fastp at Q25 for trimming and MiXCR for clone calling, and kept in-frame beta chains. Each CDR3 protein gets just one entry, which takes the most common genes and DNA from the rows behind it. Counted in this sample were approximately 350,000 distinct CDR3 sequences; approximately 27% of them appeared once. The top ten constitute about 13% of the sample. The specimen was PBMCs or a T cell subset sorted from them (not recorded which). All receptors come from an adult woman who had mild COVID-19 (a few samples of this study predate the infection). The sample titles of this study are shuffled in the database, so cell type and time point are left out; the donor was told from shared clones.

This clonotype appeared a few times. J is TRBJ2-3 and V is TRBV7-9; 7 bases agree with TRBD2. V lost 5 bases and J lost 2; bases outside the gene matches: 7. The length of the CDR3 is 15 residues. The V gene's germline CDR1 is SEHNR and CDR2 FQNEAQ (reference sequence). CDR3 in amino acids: CASSDTGGLTDTQYF. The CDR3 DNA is TGTGCCAGCAGCGATACGGGGGGACTCACAGATACGCAGTATTTT.

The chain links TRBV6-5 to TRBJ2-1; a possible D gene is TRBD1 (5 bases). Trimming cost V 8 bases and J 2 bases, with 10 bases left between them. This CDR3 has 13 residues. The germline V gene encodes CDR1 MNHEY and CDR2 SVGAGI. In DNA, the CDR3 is TGTGCCAGCCGAAGGACAACCTACAATGAGCAGTTCTTC. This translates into CASRRTTYNEQFF.

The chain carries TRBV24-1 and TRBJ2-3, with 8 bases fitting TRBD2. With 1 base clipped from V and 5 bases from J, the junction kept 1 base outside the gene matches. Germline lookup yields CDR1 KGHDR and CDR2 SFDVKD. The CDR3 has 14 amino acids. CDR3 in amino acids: CATSDFRGGDTQYF. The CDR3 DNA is TGTGCCACCAGTGATTTCCGGGGGGGAGATACGCAGTATTTT.

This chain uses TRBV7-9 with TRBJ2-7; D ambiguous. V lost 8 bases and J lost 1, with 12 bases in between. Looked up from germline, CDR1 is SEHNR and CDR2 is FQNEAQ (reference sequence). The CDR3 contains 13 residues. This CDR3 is CASRRPGSYEQYF. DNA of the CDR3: TGTGCCAGCCGCCGCCCCGGTTCCTACGAGCAGTACTTC.

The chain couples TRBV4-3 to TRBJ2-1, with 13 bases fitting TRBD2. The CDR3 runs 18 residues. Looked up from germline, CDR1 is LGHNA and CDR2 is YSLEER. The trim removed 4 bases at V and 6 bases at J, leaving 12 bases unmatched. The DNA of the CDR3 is TGCGCCAGCAGCCTCACCCCAGGACTAGCGGGAGTTGTCAATGAGCAGTTCTTC. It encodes CASSLTPGLAGVVNEQFF.

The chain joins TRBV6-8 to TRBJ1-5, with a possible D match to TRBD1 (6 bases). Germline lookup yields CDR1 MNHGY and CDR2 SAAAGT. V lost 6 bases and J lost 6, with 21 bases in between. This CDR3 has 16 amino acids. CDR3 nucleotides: TGTGCCAGCAGACCGGGACAACTCCTCTCGGGTCAGCCCCAGCATTTT. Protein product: CASRPGQLLSGQPQHF.

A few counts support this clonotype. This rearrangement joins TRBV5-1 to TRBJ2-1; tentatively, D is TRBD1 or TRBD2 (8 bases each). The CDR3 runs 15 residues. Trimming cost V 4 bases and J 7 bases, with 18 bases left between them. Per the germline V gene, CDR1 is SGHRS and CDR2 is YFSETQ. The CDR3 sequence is CASSPRQGTRNEQFF. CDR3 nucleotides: TGCGCCAGCAGCCCCCGACAGGGGACTAGGAATGAGCAGTTCTTC.

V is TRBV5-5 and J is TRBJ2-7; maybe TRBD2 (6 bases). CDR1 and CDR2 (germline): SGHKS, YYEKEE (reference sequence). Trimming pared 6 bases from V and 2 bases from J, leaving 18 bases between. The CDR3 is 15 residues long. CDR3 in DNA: TGTGCCAGCACCCTGCGGGGAGACAGAACCTACGAGCAGTACTTC. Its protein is CASTLRGDRTYEQYF.

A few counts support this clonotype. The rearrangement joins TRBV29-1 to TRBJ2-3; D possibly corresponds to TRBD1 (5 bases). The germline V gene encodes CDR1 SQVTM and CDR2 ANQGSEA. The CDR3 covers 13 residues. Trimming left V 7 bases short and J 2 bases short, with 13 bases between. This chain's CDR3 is CSGGRDYTDTQYF. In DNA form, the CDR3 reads TGCAGCGGGGGCAGGGATTACACAGATACGCAGTATTTT.

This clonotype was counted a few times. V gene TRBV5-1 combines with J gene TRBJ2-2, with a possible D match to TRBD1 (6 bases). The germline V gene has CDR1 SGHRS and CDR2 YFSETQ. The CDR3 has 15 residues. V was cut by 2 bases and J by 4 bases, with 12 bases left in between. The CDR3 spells CASSLTGQPTGELFF. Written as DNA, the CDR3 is TGCGCCAGCAGCTTAACAGGACAGCCCACCGGGGAGCTGTTTTTT.

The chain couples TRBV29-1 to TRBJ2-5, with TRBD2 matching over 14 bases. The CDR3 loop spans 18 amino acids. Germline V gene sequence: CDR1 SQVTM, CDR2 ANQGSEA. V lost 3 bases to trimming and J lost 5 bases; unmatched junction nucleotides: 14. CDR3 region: CSVDGLAGGPHAEETQYF. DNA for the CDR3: TGCAGCGTTGATGGACTAGCGGGGGGCCCGCATGCCGAGGAGACCCAGTACTTC.

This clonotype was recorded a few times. CDR3 nucleotides: TGTGCCAGCAGTTTCGGGGTGGGCAATCAGCCCCAGCATTTT. Its translation is CASSFGVGNQPQHF. The genes are TRBV12-3 or TRBV12-4 and TRBJ1-5; D is unclear. The CDR3 is 14 amino acids. V was shortened by 3 bases and J by 2 bases, with 8 bases between the two germline ends.

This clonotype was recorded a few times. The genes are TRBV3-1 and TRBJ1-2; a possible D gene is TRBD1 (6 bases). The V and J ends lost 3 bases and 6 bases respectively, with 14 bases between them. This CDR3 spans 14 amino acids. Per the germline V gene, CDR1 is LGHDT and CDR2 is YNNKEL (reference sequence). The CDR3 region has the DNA TGTGCCAGCAGCCATGGTGGGGGCAGGGATGGCTACACCTTC. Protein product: CASSHGGGRDGYTF.

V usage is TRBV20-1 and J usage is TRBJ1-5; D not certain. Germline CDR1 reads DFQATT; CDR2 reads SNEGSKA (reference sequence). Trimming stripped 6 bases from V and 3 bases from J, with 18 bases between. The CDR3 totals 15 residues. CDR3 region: CSASMSQWDNQPQHF. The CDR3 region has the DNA TGCAGTGCCTCCATGTCCCAGTGGGACAATCAGCCCCAGCATTTT.

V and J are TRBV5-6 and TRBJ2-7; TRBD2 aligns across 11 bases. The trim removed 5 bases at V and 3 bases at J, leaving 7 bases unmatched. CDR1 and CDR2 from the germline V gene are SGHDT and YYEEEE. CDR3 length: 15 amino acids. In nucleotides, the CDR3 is TGTGCCAGCAGACGGACTAGCGGGCAGGGCTACGAGCAGTACTTC. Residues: CASRRTSGQGYEQYF.

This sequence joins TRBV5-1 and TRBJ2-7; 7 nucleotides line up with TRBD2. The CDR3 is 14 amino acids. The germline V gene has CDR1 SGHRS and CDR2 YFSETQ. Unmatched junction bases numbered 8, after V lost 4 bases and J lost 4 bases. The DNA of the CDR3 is TGCGCCAGCAGCACCGGCGGGAGCCCTTACGAGCAGTACTTC. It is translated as CASSTGGSPYEQYF.

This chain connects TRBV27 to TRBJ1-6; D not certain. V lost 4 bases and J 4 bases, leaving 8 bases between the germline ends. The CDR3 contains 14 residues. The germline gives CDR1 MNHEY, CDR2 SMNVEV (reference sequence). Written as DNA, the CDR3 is TGTGCCAGCAGTTATGGTCGGTATAATTCACCCCTCCACTTT. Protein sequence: CASSYGRYNSPLHF.

CDR3 loop: CASSQSGGAAYEQYF. CDR3 nucleotide sequence: TGTGCCAGCAGCCAAAGCGGGGGGGCCGCATACGAGCAGTACTTC. V gene TRBV12-3 or TRBV12-4 combines with J gene TRBJ2-7; TRBD2 agrees at 10 bases. J was trimmed by 4 bases and V by 6 bases; bases with no gene match: 9. The CDR3 totals 15 residues.

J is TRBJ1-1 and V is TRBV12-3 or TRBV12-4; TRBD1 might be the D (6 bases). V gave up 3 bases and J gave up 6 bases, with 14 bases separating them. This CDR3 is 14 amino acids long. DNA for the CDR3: TGTGCCAGCAGTTTTCGGGGGCAAGTAGCTGAAGCTTTCTTT. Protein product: CASSFRGQVAEAFF.

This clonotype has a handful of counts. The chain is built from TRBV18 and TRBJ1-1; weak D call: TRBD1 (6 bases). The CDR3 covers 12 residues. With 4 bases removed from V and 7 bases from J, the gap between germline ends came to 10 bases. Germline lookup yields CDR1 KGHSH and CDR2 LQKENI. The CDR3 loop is CASSQHRVEAFF. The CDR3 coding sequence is TGTGCCAGCTCACAACACAGGGTTGAAGCTTTCTTT.

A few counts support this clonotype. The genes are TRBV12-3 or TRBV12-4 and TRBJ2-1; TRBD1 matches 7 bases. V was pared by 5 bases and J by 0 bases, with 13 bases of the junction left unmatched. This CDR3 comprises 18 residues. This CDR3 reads CASSQSPGGPSSYNEQFF. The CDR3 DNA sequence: TGTGCCAGCAGTCAATCTCCAGGGGGTCCCTCCTCCTACAATGAGCAGTTCTTC.